This T cell receptor (beta chain) emerged from a study of T cells in Graves' hyperthyroidism and ophthalmopathy. Study information: Peripheral blood was obtained at initial diagnosis, preceding any treatment.

Absent ophthalmopathy progression within 18 months defined stable Graves' hyperthyroidism. In patients aged 18 to 65, hyperthyroidism was newly diagnosed, with duration under 2 months. Diagnostic decisions used clinical symptoms, serum thyroxine and TRAb, thyroid ultrasound and orbital computed tomography. RNA transcripts were the template for amplifying TCR beta CDR3 regions. The HTBI set primed first-round TCR CDR3 RT-PCR. From the multiplex PCR reads, TCRdb called clonotypes with MiXCR, one entry per CDR3 protein. The sample includes 450,000 to 650,000 distinct CDR3 sequences, less than 25% of them seen just once. V lost 6 bases and J lost 3; bases outside the gene matches: 10. The CDR3 is 14 residues long. The germline CDR1 and CDR2 sequences are DFQATT and SNEGSKA (reference sequence).

Sequenced material: blood. The V gene is TRBV20-1, the J gene TRBJ2-7; 8 bases line up with TRBD1. The sequence derives from a young man with Graves' hyperthyroidism. CDR3: CSAPRTGLFYEQYF. The CDR3 DNA sequence: TGCAGTGCCCCTAGGACAGGGCTTTTCTACGAGCAGTACTTC.